This entry describes one TCR beta chain. As originally analysed: For nucleated cells, counts were estimated from reference gene primer amplification. Sequencing was performed with immunoSEQ multiplex PCR; in TCRdb, only in-frame clones are kept and a portion is missing. The V and J calls and the clone size are those of that table, but D and trimming were determined from the DNA. The table shows fewer than 100,000 clones, with about 87% occurring only once. CDR1 and CDR2 from the germline V gene are MNHEY and SVGEGT. V lost 0 bases and J 14 bases, leaving 18 bases between the germline ends. This CDR3 contains 14 residues. This entry comes from a study of blood T cell repertoires in COVID-19. Study at large: Samples came from the United States, Italy and Spain, spanning acute and convalescent COVID-19. From T cells, B-cell-depleted T cells, or PBMCs came the material, which was cDNA or gDNA.

This TCR came from a human donor in a cohort sampled during active COVID-19. The chain has TRBV6-2 or TRBV6-3 and TRBJ2-3; tentatively, D is TRBD2 (5 bases). Sequenced input: peripheral blood. CDR3 nucleotide sequence: TGTGCCAGCAGTTACTCTCCCGGACTCTTAAGTCCGTATTTT. Translation: CASSYSPGLLSPYF.